This passage covers 10 T cell receptor beta chains from one sample sequenced in a study of cytomegalovirus exposure and HLA in healthy donors. The PCR employed 60 Vbeta primers together with 13 Jbeta primers. Produced via immunoSEQ multiplex PCR; TCRdb's table is partial and in-frame only. The table lists some 45,000 clones, under 75% of them singletons. The sample consisted of PBMCs. These TCRs come from a man aged 25-45 years in good health and CMV-seronegative.

V gene TRBV10-3 combines with J gene TRBJ2-1; TRBD2 agrees at 8 bases. The CDR3 extends over 15 amino acids. CDR1 ENHRY and CDR2 SYGVKD come from the germline V gene. With V trimmed by 2 bases and J by 3 bases, 3 bases remained unmatched. CDR3 nucleotides: TGTGCCATCAGTGAGCCGACTAGCGACTACAATGAGCAGTTCTTC. Its translation is CAISEPTSDYNEQFF.

The gene calls are TRBV7-8 and TRBJ2-3; TRBD2 aligns across 15 bases. V was clipped by 0 bases and J by 2 bases; unmatched bases: 9. Germline V gene lookup returns CDR1 SGHVS and CDR2 FQNEAQ. The CDR3 extends over 20 amino acids. CDR3 nucleotides: TGTGCCAGCAGCTTAGCCGGACTAGCGGGAGGGCCGATATCCACAGATACGCAGTATTTT. It translates to CASSLAGLAGGPISTDTQYF. Variable domain in full (rest from reference TRBV7-8 and TRBJ2-3): GAGVSQSPRYKVAKRGQDVALRCDPISGHVSLFWYQQALGQGPEFLTYFQNEAQLDKSGLPSDRFFAERPEGSVSTLKIQRTQQEDSAVYLCASSLAGLAGGPISTDTQYFGPGTRLTVL.

The chain couples TRBV6-1 to TRBJ2-7; D is possibly TRBD2 (7 bases). Germline CDR1 and CDR2: MNHNS and SASEGT. The CDR3 runs 13 residues. Trimming removed 7 bases from V and 3 bases from J, with 13 bases in between. Here the CDR3 reads CASMGASGYEQYF. CDR3 coding DNA: TGTGCCAGCATGGGGGCTAGCGGCTACGAGCAGTACTTC.

This clone has more than one count but fewer than ten. The CDR3 loop reads CASSSRTSGSEQYF. Written as DNA, the CDR3 is TGCGCCAGCAGCTCACGGACTAGCGGGTCCGAGCAGTACTTC. The chain uses TRBV5-1 and TRBJ2-7; 11 positions agree with TRBD2. V lost 3 bases and J lost 6; bases outside the gene matches: 5. This CDR3 has 14 residues. The germline gives CDR1 SGHRS, CDR2 YFSETQ.

This clone has just a few counts. The rearrangement links TRBV6-5 to TRBJ1-2, with D hard to call. Per germline, CDR1 MNHEY and CDR2 SVGAGI. There are 15 residues in the CDR3. Deletions cut 0 bases from V and 2 bases from J, with 10 bases between. The CDR3 DNA reads as TGTGCCAGCAGTTACTCCCAGGTGAAAAACTATGGCTACACCTTC. Its translation is CASSYSQVKNYGYTF.

The rearrangement joins TRBV6-4 to TRBJ2-5; D might be TRBD2 (6 bases). The germline gives CDR1 MRHNA, CDR2 SNTAGT. V was shortened by 5 bases and J by 1 base, with 8 bases between the two germline ends. The CDR3 is 13 residues long. CDR3 nucleotide sequence: TGTGCCAGCAGTCGGGAGACCCAAGAGACCCAGTACTTC. Amino acid sequence: CASSRETQETQYF.

This clone was seen once. The CDR3 sequence is CASSYGQGSYF. Here the CDR3 DNA reads TGTGCCAGCAGTTACGGACAGGGTTCGTACTTC. The chain employs TRBV6-6 and TRBJ2-7, with 8 nucleotides matching TRBD1. The length of the CDR3 is 11 residues. Germline V CDR1 and CDR2: MNHNY, SVGAGI (reference sequence). V gave up 2 bases and J gave up 12 bases; unmatched junction bases: 3.

This clone was detected a few times. The chain combines TRBV2 with TRBJ1-5; no firm D call. The V and J ends lost 3 bases and 0 bases respectively, with 3 bases between them. This CDR3 has 13 residues. The germline CDR1 and CDR2 sequences are SNHLY and FYNNEI. CDR3 loop: CASSDYSNQPQHF. As DNA, the CDR3 is TGTGCCAGCAGTGATTATAGCAATCAGCCCCAGCATTTT.

The rearrangement joins TRBV28 to TRBJ2-3; D unresolved. Trimming pared 5 bases from V and 4 bases from J, leaving 10 bases between. The CDR3 totals 13 residues. Germline values: CDR1 MDHEN, CDR2 SYDVKM. CDR3 bases: TGTGCCAGCAGTAAAATAACGGCAGATACGCAGTATTTT. Its protein is CASSKITADTQYF.

This clone was counted a few times. The chain carries TRBV6-5 and TRBJ2-7, with 8 bases that match TRBD2. Germline CDR1 MNHEY, CDR2 SVGAGI. The V and J ends lost 7 bases and 3 bases, in that order; junction bases with no gene match: 11. CDR3 length: 15 residues. CDR3 protein: CASKVTSDPNYEQYF. The CDR3, as DNA: TGTGCCAGCAAGGTGACTAGCGATCCCAACTACGAGCAGTACTTC.